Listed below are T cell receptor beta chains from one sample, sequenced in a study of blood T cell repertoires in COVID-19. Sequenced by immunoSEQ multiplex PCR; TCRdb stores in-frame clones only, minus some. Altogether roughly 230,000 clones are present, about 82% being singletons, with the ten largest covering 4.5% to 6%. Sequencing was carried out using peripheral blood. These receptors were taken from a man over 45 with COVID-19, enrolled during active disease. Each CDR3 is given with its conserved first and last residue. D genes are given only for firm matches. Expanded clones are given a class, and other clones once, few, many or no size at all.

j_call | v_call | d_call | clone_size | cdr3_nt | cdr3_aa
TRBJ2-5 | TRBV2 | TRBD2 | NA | TGTGCCAGCAGTGGGTCCGCTATTCGTAGCGGGGGGGCCGTGACCCAGTACTTC | CASSGSAIRSGGAVTQYF
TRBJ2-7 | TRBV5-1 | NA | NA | TGCGCCAGCAGCTTGGGAACAGTTAAGTCCTACGAGCAGTACTTC | CASSLGTVKSYEQYF
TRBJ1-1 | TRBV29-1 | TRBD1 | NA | TGCAGCGTTGAAGGACAGGGGCCCACTGAAGCTTTCTTT | CSVEGQGPTEAFF
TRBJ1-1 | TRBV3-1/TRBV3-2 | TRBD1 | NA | TGTGCCAGCAGCTCGCGGGGGACAGGGGCCCGCCGAACTGAAGCTTTCTTT | CASSSRGTGARRTEAFF
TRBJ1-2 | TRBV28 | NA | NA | TGTGCCAGCAGATCGACAGGAAATAACTATGGCTACACCTTC | CASRSTGNNYGYTF
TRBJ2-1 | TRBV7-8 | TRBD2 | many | TGTGCCAGCAGCATCACCGGACTAGATGTTTACAATGAGCAGTTCTTC | CASSITGLDVYNEQFF
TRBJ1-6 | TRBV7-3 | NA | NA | TGTGCCAGCAGCTTAATGACAGGAACTTATAATTCACCCCTCCACTTT | CASSLMTGTYNSPLHF
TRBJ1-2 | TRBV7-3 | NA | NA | TGTGCCAGCAGCTTACCCAGGGGTTATGGCTACACCTTC | CASSLPRGYGYTF
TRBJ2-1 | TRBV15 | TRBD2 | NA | TGTGCCACCAGCAGGACTAGCGGGGTGTACAATGAGCAGTTCTTC | CATSRTSGVYNEQFF
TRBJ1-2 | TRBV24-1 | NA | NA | TGTGCCACCAGTGATCTAAGGAGAAACTATGGCTACACCTTC | CATSDLRRNYGYTF
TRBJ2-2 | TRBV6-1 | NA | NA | TGTGCCAGCAGTGAAACCTACAGAACCGGGGAGCTGTTTTTT | CASSETYRTGELFF
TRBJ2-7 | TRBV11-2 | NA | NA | TGTGCCAGCAGCTTAGGTCAGGGGAGGGGAGCCTACGAGCAGTACTTC | CASSLGQGRGAYEQYF
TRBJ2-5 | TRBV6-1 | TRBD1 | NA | TGTGCCAGCAGTGAGGCGTTCCTTCGACAGGGGCAAGAGACCCAGTACTTC | CASSEAFLRQGQETQYF
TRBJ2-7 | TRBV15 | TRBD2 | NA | TGTGCCACCAGCAGAGATCTACTAGCGGGGCTCAACGAGCAGTACTTC | CATSRDLLAGLNEQYF
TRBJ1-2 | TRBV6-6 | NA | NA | TGTGCCAACAGCCCGGGGGGGAGCTATGGCTACACCTTC | CANSPGGSYGYTF
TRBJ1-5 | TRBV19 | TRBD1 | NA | TGTGCCAGTCCCGCCCTCCAGGGGGAGTATAGCAATCAGCCCCAGCATTTT | CASPALQGEYSNQPQHF
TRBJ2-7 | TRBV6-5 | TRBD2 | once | TGTGCCAGCAGTTTAACAGCGGGAGGCTCCTACGAGCAGTACTTC | CASSLTAGGSYEQYF
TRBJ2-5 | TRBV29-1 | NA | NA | TGCAGCGTTGTTAAGGCGGCCCAAGAGACCCAGTACTTC | CSVVKAAQETQYF
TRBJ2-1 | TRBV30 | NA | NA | TGTGCCGGGACGGTGTCTTACAATGAGCAGTTCTTC | CAGTVSYNEQFF
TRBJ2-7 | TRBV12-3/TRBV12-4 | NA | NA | TGTGCCAGCAGTTTAATCTTCGAGCAGTACTTC | CASSLIFEQYF
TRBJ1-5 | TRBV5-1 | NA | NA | TGCGCCAGCAGCTTGGGGTCAGGATCCCTAAATCAGCCCCAGCATTTT | CASSLGSGSLNQPQHF
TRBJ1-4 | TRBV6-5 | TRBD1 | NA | TGTGCCAGCAGTTACGAGAGGACAGGGGTTGAAAAACTGTTTTTT | CASSYERTGVEKLFF
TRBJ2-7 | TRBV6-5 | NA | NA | TGTGCCAGCAGTTACAGGGGCGAGCAGTACTTC | CASSYRGEQYF
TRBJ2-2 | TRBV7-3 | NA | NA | TGTGCCAGCAGCTTAATGGTCGCGGCGGGCACCGGGGAGCTGTTTTTT | CASSLMVAAGTGELFF
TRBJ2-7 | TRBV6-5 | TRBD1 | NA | TGTGCCAGCAGTCCCCCAGACAGGGCCGGCGAGCAGTACTTC | CASSPPDRAGEQYF
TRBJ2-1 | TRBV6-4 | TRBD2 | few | TGTGCCAGCAGTAGACTAGCGGGGGGGCAGGATGAGCAGTTCTTC | CASSRLAGGQDEQFF
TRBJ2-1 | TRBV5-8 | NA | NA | TGTGCCAGCAAAACCGGAGGTCCTTTAAATGAGCAGTTCTTC | CASKTGGPLNEQFF
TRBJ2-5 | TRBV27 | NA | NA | TGTGCCAGCAGTGGTTTGTGGGGGGGCAAAGAGACCCAGTACTTC | CASSGLWGGKETQYF
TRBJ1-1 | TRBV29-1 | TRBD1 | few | TGCAGCGTTGTGGGACAGATGAACACTGAAGCTTTCTTT | CSVVGQMNTEAFF
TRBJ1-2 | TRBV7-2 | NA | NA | TGTGCCAGCAGCCCACGGACAGACCGTCTTACGAGCTACACCTTC | CASSPRTDRLTSYTF
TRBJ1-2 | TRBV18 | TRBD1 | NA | TGTGCCAGCTCACCACGGGACAGGGCTAACTATGGCTACACCTTC | CASSPRDRANYGYTF
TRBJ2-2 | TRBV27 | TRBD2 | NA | TGTGCCAGCAGGCCGGGGGGCACCGGGGAGCTGTTTTTT | CASRPGGTGELFF
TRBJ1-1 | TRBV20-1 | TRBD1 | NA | TGCAGTGCTAGTTCCACAGGGGGCTCTGAAGCTTTCTTT | CSASSTGGSEAFF
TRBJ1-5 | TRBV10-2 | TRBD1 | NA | TGCGCCAGCAGCTTTGGACAGGGTCATCAGCCCCAGCATTTT | CASSFGQGHQPQHF
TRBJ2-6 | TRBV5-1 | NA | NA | TGCGCCAGCAGCCCCCAGACAGGATCGACCGGGGCCAACGTCCTGACTTTC | CASSPQTGSTGANVLTF
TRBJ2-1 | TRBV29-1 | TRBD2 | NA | TGCAGCGTTGCCGGGACTAGCGGGGGGGTAGACAATGAGCAGTTCTTC | CSVAGTSGGVDNEQFF
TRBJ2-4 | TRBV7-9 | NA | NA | TGTGCCAGCAGCCTTTCCGGGTCGCCGATTCAGTACTTC | CASSLSGSPIQYF
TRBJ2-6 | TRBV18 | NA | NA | TGTGCCAGCTCACCAGGAGGGTCAGTAGGAACTGGGGCCAACGTCCTGACTTTC | CASSPGGSVGTGANVLTF
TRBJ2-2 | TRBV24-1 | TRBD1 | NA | TGTGCCACCAGCCGGGACAGGGGGCAGAGCACCGGGGAGCTGTTTTTT | CATSRDRGQSTGELFF
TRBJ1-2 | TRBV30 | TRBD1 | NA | TGTGCCTGGAGTGTAAACAGGGGTTCCGACTCTTACACCTTC | CAWSVNRGSDSYTF
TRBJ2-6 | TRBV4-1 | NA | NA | TGCGCCAGCAGCCAACCAGGGACTGGGGCCAACGTCCTGACTTTC | CASSQPGTGANVLTF
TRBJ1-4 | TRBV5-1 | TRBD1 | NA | TGCGCCAGCAGCTTCGGACAGGGTCACTCAGGAGAAAAACTGTTTTTT | CASSFGQGHSGEKLFF
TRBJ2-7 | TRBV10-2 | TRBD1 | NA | TGCGCCAGCAGTGATACAGGGGGGTACTACGAGCAGTACTTC | CASSDTGGYYEQYF
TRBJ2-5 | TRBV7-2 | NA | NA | TGTGCCAGCAGCCCCGGGGGGCTAAAAGAGACCCAGTACTTC | CASSPGGLKETQYF
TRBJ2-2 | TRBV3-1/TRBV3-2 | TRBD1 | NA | TGTGCCAGCAGCCAAGGGACAGGGTTCGGGGAGCTGTTTTTT | CASSQGTGFGELFF
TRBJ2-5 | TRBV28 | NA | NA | TGTGCCAGCAGTTCAGGGGAAGAGACCCAGTACTTC | CASSSGEETQYF